The 20 T cell receptor beta chains below all came from one sample that was sequenced in a study of T cells after yellow fever vaccination (dated by TCRdb to about 2019). The library was made by 5' RACE. The sequencer listed for this sample is Illumina NovaSeq 6000. TCRdb handled the public reads itself, with Q25 trimming in fastp and clone calling in MiXCR, and kept productive beta chains. Records with the same CDR3 protein are collapsed into one entry carrying the most frequent genes and DNA. The sample has some 300,000 distinct CDR3 sequences on record, 8.7% of them singletons. Around 3.4% of the sample goes to the ten largest clones. Explained via the paper, the treatment or condition label denotes: live attenuated yellow fever vaccine strain. Sequencing used CD4+ T cells sorted from PBMCs, obtained 5 days after the yellow fever booster vaccination. All receptors come from a man younger than 30 who received the YFV17D yellow fever vaccine.

CDR3 in DNA: TGCAGTGCCCTACCGGTAGCGGGGGGAGGAGATACGCAGTATTTT. Translation: CSALPVAGGGDTQYF. V is TRBV20-1 and J is TRBJ2-3; TRBD2 matches at 10 bases. Trimming at V came to 6 bases and at J to 5 bases, leaving 11 bases not matched to a gene. The CDR3 loop spans 15 amino acids. The germline V gene has CDR1 DFQATT and CDR2 SNEGSKA (reference sequence).

This clonotype was found a few times. The J gene is TRBJ2-3, the V gene TRBV24-1; 8 bases agree with TRBD1. The length of the CDR3 is 16 residues. The V segment lost 4 bases and the J segment 5 bases; nucleotides outside the gene matches: 10. The germline gives CDR1 KGHDR, CDR2 SFDVKD. DNA of the CDR3: TGTGCCACCAGTGACTCAGGACAGGGATTAAGAGATACGCAGTATTTT. It is translated as CATSDSGQGLRDTQYF.

This chain joins TRBV6-1 and TRBJ1-5, with D unclear. Germline lookup yields CDR1 MNHNS and CDR2 SASEGT. V was trimmed by 5 bases and J by 4 bases, leaving 12 bases between them. The CDR3 is made up of 14 amino acids. CDR3: CASSYTLNNQPQHF. The CDR3 bases are TGTGCCAGCAGTTACACACTGAATAATCAGCCCCAGCATTTT.

The chain links TRBV5-1 to TRBJ2-3, with D tentatively TRBD2 (5 bases). V lost 4 bases, J lost 4 bases, and 10 bases lay in between. Germline CDR1 reads SGHRS; CDR2 reads YFSETQ. The CDR3 runs 13 residues. CDR3: CASSLQLADTQYF. In DNA, the CDR3 is TGCGCCAGCAGCCTGCAACTAGCAGATACGCAGTATTTT.

This clonotype was detected a few times. The genes are TRBV12-3 or TRBV12-4 and TRBJ1-2; 9 bases line up with TRBD1. V dropped 8 bases and J dropped 7; count of bases not matched to a gene: 5. CDR3 length equals 12 residues. This CDR3 is CASLDRGRGYTF. The CDR3 bases are TGTGCCAGCTTGGACAGGGGTCGTGGCTACACCTTC.

This clonotype has ten or more counts. V usage is TRBV6-6 and J usage is TRBJ2-7; D uncertain. Germline V CDR1 and CDR2: MNHNY, SVGAGI (reference sequence). Trimming cost V 6 bases and J 2 bases, with 5 bases left between them. CDR3 length equals 11 residues. This chain's CDR3 is CASSNAYEQYV. In DNA, the CDR3 is TGTGCCAGCAGCAACGCCTACGAGCAGTACGTC.

The sample holds a few counts of this clonotype. The CDR3 protein is CASSQDRTAGGEKLFF. The CDR3 DNA is TGCGCCAGCAGCCAAGATAGGACAGCGGGAGGTGAAAAACTGTTTTTT. The rearrangement uses TRBV4-3 and TRBJ1-4; D might be TRBD1 (6 bases). V was shortened by 0 bases and J by 7 bases, with 15 bases between the two germline ends. The germline V gene encodes CDR1 LGHNA and CDR2 YSLEER. The CDR3 is made up of 16 amino acids.

The rearrangement joins TRBV3-1 to TRBJ2-2; D remains unclear. V was clipped by 3 bases and J by 4 bases, with 9 bases between them. This CDR3 is built from 14 residues. Germline values: CDR1 LGHDT, CDR2 YNNKEL (reference sequence). The CDR3 DNA is TGTGCCAGCAGCCACGATCCGGCCACCGGGGAGCTGTTTTTT. It yields the protein CASSHDPATGELFF.

In this sample, this clonotype turned up a few times. V and J are TRBV6-2 or TRBV6-3 and TRBJ1-2; 11 bases map to TRBD1. CDR1 and CDR2 (germline): MNHEY, SVGEGT. The J segment lost 6 bases and the V segment lost 7 bases, leaving 4 bases of the junction unmatched. There are 13 residues in the CDR3. This CDR3 is CASNLGQGDGYTF. The DNA for the CDR3 is TGTGCCAGCAATTTGGGACAGGGGGATGGCTACACCTTC.

The chain recombines TRBV21-1 with TRBJ2-7; TRBD1 is taken as the D call from the table, unchecked against the DNA. TRBV21-1 is deemed a pseudogene. This CDR3 spans 15 amino acids. CDR3 sequence reads: CASSKVTGGSYEQYV. The CDR3, as DNA: TGTGCCAGCAGCAAAGTAACAGGGGGTTCCTACGAGCAGTACGTC.

In this sample, this clonotype turned up many times. The V and J genes are TRBV6-6 and TRBJ2-6; D is unresolved. CDR3 size: 16 residues. V was cut by 0 bases and J by 2 bases, with 8 bases left in between. Germline V gives CDR1 MNHNY, CDR2 SVGAGI (reference sequence). CDR3 nucleotide sequence: TGTGCCAGCAGTTACTCGTGGGAAGCTGGGGCCAACGTCCTGACTTTC. This encodes CASSYSWEAGANVLTF.

This clonotype has a handful of counts. The rearrangement uses TRBV5-1 and TRBJ1-2; D not certain. V was shortened by 0 bases and J by 4 bases, with 7 bases between the two germline ends. The CDR3 has 13 amino acids. Germline V gene sequence: CDR1 SGHRS, CDR2 YFSETQ. Here the CDR3 reads CASSLEGVYGYTF. The CDR3 coding sequence is TGCGCCAGCAGCTTGGAGGGTGTCTATGGCTACACCTTC.

This clonotype was counted a few times. The J gene is TRBJ2-7, the V gene TRBV6-2 or TRBV6-3, with D perhaps TRBD2 (6 bases). The CDR3 loop spans 16 amino acids. The germline V gene has CDR1 MNHEY and CDR2 SVGEGT. The V and J ends lost 4 bases and 5 bases respectively, with 21 bases between them. Written as DNA, the CDR3 is TGTGCCAGCAGTTCGCCGGGACTGGGGGTATCCCACGAGCAGTACTTC. Translation gives CASSSPGLGVSHEQYF.

The J gene is TRBJ2-3, the V gene TRBV5-8; D gene ambiguous. The length of the CDR3 is 17 residues. CDR1 SGHTS and CDR2 YDEGEE come from the germline V gene. The germline V and J ends were trimmed by 7 bases and 0 bases, with 21 bases remaining between them. DNA for the CDR3: TGTGCCAGCTGCGAGGACCGGGTTTTCGAGAGCACAGATACGCAGTATTTT. Amino acids: CASCEDRVFESTDTQYF. The whole variable domain, remainder taken from reference TRBV5-8 and TRBJ2-3, is EAGVTQSPTHLIKTRGQQATLRCSPISGHTSVYWYQQALGLGLQFLLWYDEGEERNRGNFPPRFSGRQFPNYSSELNVNALELEDSALYLCASCEDRVFESTDTQYFGPGTRLTVL.

This clonotype has more than one count but fewer than ten. The chain joins TRBV5-4 to TRBJ1-2; D uncertain. From germline, CDR1 is SGHNT and CDR2 YYREEE (reference sequence). The CDR3 is made up of 13 amino acids. V was clipped by 0 bases and J by 7 bases, with 10 bases between them. In nucleotides, the CDR3 is TGTGCCAGCAGCTTGGAGGGTTCGGCTGGCTACACCTTC. Translated, it gives CASSLEGSAGYTF.

CDR3 sequence (DNA): TGCGCCAGCAGCTTGGAATTGGGGGTGGAAGCTTTCTTT. Its translation: CASSLELGVEAFF. The chain recombines TRBV5-1 with TRBJ1-1, with a possible D match to TRBD1 (5 bases). This CDR3 contains 13 residues. Germline CDR1 is SGHRS and CDR2 is YFSETQ. Trimming shortened V by 0 bases and J by 8 bases, and 11 bases separated the two germline ends.

This clonotype has just a few counts. The CDR3 region has the DNA TGCGCCAGCAGCCAAGATCGTATAGGGGTTACTGAAGCTTTCTTT. This sequence encodes CASSQDRIGVTEAFF. The V call is TRBV4-3, the J call TRBJ1-1; D possibly corresponds to TRBD1 (5 bases). Germline V gene sequence: CDR1 LGHNA, CDR2 YSLEER. Trimming stripped 0 bases from V and 5 bases from J, with 13 bases between. The CDR3 covers 15 residues.

This chain joins TRBV7-6 and TRBJ2-2; 8 bases match TRBD2. The CDR3 runs 16 residues. The ends lost 4 bases at V and 0 bases at J; junction bases unmatched: 4. From germline, CDR1 is SGHVS and CDR2 FNYEAQ. The CDR3 DNA is TGTGCCAGCAGCTCATTAGCGGGGCCGAACACCGGGGAGCTGTTTTTT. Encoded protein: CASSSLAGPNTGELFF. Drawing the rest from reference TRBV7-6 and TRBJ2-2, the complete variable domain is GAGVSQSPRYKVTKRGQDVALRCDPISGHVSLYWYRQALGQGPEFLTYFNYEAQQDKSGLPNDRFSAERPEGSISTLTIQRTEQRDSAMYRCASSSLAGPNTGELFFGEGSRLTVL.

This clonotype occurred many times. This chain joins TRBV4-1 and TRBJ2-2; TRBD1 agrees at 9 bases. After removal of 2 bases from V and 4 bases from J, the junction contained 5 bases not matched to a gene. The CDR3 consists of 16 residues. From germline, CDR1 is MGHRA and CDR2 YSYEKL. The CDR3 region has the DNA TGCGCCAGCAGCCAACTCGGACAGGGGCGCACCGGGGAGCTGTTTTTT. Its translation: CASSQLGQGRTGELFF.

This clonotype was seen a few times. V is TRBV6-2 or TRBV6-3 and J is TRBJ2-1; D ambiguous. CDR1 is MNHEY, CDR2 SVGEGT, per germline. Trimming left V 8 bases short and J 5 bases short, with 10 bases between. The CDR3 has 12 residues. The CDR3 loop reads CASASWNNEQFF. The CDR3 DNA reads as TGTGCCAGCGCCAGCTGGAACAATGAGCAGTTCTTC.